This record covers a single T cell receptor (beta chain). The antigen is not known. The entry originates in a study of CD8+CD57+ T cells in acquired aplastic anemia. Whole-study context: DNA recovered from sorted CD4+ and CD8+ cells had a mean of roughly 3 ug. Study-level points and caveats: Shared by patients and controls, approximately 28 CD8+ CDR3s were abundant in patients.

V was shortened by 3 bases and J by 8 bases, with 10 bases between the two germline ends. Germline CDR1 and CDR2: SEHNR and FQNEAQ (reference sequence). The CDR3 length is 13 residues. It was genomic DNA that served as the template for profiling TCR beta VDJ and CDR3. TCRdb re-called the reads with MiXCR, one entry per CDR3 protein. Of 150,000 to 200,000 distinct CDR3 sequences listed, 45% to 50% are singletons. The sequence was obtained from a human donor in good health. The chain recombines TRBV7-9 with TRBJ1-4, with D unclear. Sequencing was carried out using sorted CD4+, CD8+, or CD8+CD57+ T cells (not recorded which) from PBMCs. In DNA form, the CDR3 reads TGTGCCAGCAGCTTCTACTTGGGGGAAAAACTGTTTTTT. Its translation: CASSFYLGEKLFF.